This T cell receptor (beta chain) was recorded in a study of blood T cells in healthy people across ages. The study, taken as a whole, reports: Naive T cell percentage strongly correlated with TCR beta diversity. Higher diversity and more naive CD4+ cells were features of long-lived donors, compared to aged donors.

Trimming removed 4 bases at V and 3 bases at J, with 28 bases between. This CDR3 is 20 amino acids long. Germline CDR1 reads SGHKS; CDR2 reads YYEKEE (reference sequence). Points on this clonotype: Its antigen is currently unknown.

A second PCR, run for roughly 7 to 12 cycles, used a sample-barcoded 5' primer plus a J-beta primer mix. TCRdb recomputed calls from the 5' RACE reads with MiXCR, one row per CDR3 protein. The repertoire holds 700,000 to 850,000 distinct CDR3 sequences, with 36% as singletons. The source of this sequence is a man younger than 30 in good health. V gene TRBV5-5 combines with J gene TRBJ1-4, with D tentatively TRBD1 (6 bases). Sequences were obtained from blood. CDR3 sequence: CASSGVRGSTSTGSNEKLFF. The CDR3 DNA is TGTGCCAGCAGCGGGGTTCGAGGGAGTACTTCGACAGGCTCTAATGAAAAACTGTTTTTT.